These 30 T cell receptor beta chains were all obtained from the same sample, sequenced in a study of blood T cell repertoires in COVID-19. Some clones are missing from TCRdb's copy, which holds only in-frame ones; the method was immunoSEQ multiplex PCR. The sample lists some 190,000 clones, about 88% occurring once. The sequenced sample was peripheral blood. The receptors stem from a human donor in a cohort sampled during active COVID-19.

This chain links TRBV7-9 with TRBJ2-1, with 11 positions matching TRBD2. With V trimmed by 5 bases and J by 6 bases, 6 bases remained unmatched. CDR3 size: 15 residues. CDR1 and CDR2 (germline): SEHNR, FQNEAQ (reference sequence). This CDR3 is CASSLGLAEGNEQFF. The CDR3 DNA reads TGTGCCAGCAGCCTGGGACTAGCGGAAGGCAATGAGCAGTTCTTC. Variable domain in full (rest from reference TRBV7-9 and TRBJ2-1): DTGVSQNPRHKITKRGQNVTFRCDPISEHNRLYWYRQTLGQGPEFLTYFQNEAQLEKSRLLSDRFSAERPKGSFSTLEIQRTEQGDSAMYLCASSLGLAEGNEQFFGPGTRLTVL.

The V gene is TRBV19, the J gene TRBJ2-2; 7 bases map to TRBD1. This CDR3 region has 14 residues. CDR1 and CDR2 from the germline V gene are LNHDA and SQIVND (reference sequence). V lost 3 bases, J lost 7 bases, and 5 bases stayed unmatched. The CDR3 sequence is CASSIVGGNGELFF. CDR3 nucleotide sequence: TGTGCCAGTAGTATTGTAGGGGGCAACGGGGAGCTGTTTTTT.

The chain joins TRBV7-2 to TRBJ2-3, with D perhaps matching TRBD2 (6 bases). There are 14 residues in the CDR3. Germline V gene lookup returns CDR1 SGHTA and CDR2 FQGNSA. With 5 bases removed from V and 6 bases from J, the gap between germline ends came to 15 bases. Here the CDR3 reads CASSLLTSVDTQYF. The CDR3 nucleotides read TGTGCCAGCAGCCTGCTGACTAGTGTGGATACGCAGTATTTT.

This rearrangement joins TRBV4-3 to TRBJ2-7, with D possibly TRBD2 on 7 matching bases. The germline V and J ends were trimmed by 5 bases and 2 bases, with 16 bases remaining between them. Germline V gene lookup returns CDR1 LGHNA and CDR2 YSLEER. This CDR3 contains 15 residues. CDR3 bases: TGCGCCAGCAGCGCCCGGCGCGGGGGCCCCTACGAGCAGTACTTC. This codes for CASSARRGGPYEQYF.

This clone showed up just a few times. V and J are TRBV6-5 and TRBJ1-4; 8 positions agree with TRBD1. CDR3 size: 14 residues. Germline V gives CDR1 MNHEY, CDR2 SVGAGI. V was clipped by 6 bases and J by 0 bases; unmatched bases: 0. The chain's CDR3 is CASRTGATNEKLFF. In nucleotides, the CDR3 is TGTGCCAGCAGGACAGGGGCAACTAATGAAAAACTGTTTTTT.

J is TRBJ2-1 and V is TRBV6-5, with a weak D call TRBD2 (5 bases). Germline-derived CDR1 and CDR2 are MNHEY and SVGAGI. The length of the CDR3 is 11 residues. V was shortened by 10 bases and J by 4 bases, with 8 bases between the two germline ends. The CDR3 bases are TGTGCCACCCGACTATACAATGAGCAGTTCTTC. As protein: CATRLYNEQFF.

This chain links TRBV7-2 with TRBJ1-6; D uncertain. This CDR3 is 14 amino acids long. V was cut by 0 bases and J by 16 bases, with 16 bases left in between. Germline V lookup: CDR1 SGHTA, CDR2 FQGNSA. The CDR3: CASSLAVRVDLLHF. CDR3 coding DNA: TGTGCCAGCAGCTTAGCCGTGAGGGTGGACTTACTCCACTTT.

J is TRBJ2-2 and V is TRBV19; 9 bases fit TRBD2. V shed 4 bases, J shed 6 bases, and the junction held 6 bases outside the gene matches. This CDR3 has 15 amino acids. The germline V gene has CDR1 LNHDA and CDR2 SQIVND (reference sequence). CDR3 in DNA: TGTGCCAGTAGTACTATGCGGGAGGGTGCCGGGGAGCTGTTTTTT. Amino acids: CASSTMREGAGELFF.

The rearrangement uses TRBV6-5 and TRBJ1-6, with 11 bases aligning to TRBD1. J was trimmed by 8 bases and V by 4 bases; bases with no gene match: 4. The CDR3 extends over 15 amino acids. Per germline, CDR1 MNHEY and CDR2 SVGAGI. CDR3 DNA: TGTGCCAGCAGTTTGGGGACAGGGGGAGATTCACCCCTCCACTTT. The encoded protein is CASSLGTGGDSPLHF.

CDR3 in amino acids: CASSFSGNYEQYF. The CDR3 region has the DNA TGTGCCAGCAGCTTTAGCGGGAACTACGAGCAGTACTTC. This chain joins TRBV11-2 and TRBJ2-7; TRBD2 matches 8 bases. Germline V gene data show CDR1 as SGHAT and CDR2 as FQNNGV. The J segment lost 3 bases and the V segment lost 3 bases, leaving 1 base of the junction unmatched. This CDR3 comprises 13 residues.

The CDR3 loop reads CASSRSYKTDTQYF. DNA for the CDR3: TGTGCCAGCAGCCGATCGTACAAAACAGATACGCAGTATTTT. The J gene is TRBJ2-3, the V gene TRBV14, with D unclear. The CDR3 spans 14 residues. Trimming removed 4 bases at V and 3 bases at J, with 11 bases between. Germline V gene sequence: CDR1 SGHDN, CDR2 FVKESK.

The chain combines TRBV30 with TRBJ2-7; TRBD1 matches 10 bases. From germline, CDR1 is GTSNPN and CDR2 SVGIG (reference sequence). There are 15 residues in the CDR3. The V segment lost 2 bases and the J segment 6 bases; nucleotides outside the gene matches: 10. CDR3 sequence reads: CAWSLTGDRGLEQYF. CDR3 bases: TGTGCCTGGAGTCTTACGGGAGACAGGGGGCTCGAGCAGTACTTC.

This chain's CDR3 is CSASGSGVPYGYTF. Here the CDR3 DNA reads TGCAGTGCTAGTGGGTCAGGTGTACCCTATGGCTACACCTTC. The J gene is TRBJ1-2, the V gene TRBV20-1; D is undetermined. This CDR3 has 14 residues. Germline V lookup: CDR1 DFQATT, CDR2 SNEGSKA (reference sequence). Trimming cost V 3 bases and J 4 bases, with 15 bases left between them.

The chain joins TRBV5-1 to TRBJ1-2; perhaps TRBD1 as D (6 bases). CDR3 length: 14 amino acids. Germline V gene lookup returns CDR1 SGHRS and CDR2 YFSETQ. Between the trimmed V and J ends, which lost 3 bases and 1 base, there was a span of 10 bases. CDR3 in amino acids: CASSSGQINYGYTF. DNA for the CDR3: TGCGCCAGCAGCTCCGGACAGATTAACTATGGCTACACCTTC. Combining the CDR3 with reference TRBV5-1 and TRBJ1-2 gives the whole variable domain KAGVTQTPRYLIKTRGQQVTLSCSPISGHRSVSWYQQTPGQGLQFLFEYFSETQRNKGNFPGRFSGRQFSNSRSEMNVSTLELGDSALYLCASSSGQINYGYTFGSGTRLTVV.

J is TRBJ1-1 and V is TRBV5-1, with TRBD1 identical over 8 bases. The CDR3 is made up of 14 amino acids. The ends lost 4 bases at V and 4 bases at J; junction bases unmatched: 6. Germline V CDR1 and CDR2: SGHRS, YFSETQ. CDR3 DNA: TGCGCCAGCAGCATCGGACAGGGCGGCACTGAAGCTTTCTTT. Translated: CASSIGQGGTEAFF.

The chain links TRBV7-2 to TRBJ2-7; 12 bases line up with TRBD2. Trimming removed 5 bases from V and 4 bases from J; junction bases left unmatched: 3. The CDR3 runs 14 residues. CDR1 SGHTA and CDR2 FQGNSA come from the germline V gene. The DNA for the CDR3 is TGTGCCAGCAGCCAAACTAGCGGGAGGTACGAGCAGTACTTC. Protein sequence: CASSQTSGRYEQYF. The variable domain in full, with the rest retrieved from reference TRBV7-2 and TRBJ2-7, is GAGVSQSPSNKVTEKGKDVELRCDPISGHTALYWYRQSLGQGLEFLIYFQGNSAPDKSGLPSDRFSAERTGGSVSTLTIQRTQQEDSAVYLCASSQTSGRYEQYFGPGTRLTVT.

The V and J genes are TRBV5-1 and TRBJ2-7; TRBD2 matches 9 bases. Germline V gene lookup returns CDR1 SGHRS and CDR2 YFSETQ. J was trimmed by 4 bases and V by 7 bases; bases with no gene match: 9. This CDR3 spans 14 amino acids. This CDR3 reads CASGTSGGTYEQYF. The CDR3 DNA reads TGCGCCAGCGGCACCAGCGGGGGGACGTACGAGCAGTACTTC.

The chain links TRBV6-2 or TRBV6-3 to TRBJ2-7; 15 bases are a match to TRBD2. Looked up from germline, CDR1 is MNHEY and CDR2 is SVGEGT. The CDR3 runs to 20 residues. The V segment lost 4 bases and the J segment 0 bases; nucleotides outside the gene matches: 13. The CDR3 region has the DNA TGTGCCAGCAGTTTCCTCCCGGGACTAGCGGGAGGCGAGAGCTCCTACGAGCAGTACTTC. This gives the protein CASSFLPGLAGGESSYEQYF.

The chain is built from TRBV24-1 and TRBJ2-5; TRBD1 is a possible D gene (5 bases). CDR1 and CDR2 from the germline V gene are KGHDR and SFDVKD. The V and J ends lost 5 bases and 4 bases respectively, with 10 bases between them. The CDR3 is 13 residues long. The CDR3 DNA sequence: TGTGCCACCAGTGGCCCCAGGGTAGAGACCCAGTACTTC. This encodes CATSGPRVETQYF.

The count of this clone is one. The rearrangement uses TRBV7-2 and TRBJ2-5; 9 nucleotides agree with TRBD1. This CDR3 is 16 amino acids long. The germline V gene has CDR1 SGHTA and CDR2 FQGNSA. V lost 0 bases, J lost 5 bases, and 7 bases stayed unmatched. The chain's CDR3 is CASSLAGTGSKETQYF. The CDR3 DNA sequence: TGTGCCAGCAGCTTAGCGGGGACAGGGAGTAAGGAGACCCAGTACTTC.

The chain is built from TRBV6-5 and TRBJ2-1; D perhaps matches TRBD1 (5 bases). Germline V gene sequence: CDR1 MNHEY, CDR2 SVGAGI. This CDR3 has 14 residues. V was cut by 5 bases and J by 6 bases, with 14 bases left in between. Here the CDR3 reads CASSTRGRVNEQFF. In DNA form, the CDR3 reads TGTGCCAGCAGTACTCGAGGCAGGGTCAATGAGCAGTTCTTC.

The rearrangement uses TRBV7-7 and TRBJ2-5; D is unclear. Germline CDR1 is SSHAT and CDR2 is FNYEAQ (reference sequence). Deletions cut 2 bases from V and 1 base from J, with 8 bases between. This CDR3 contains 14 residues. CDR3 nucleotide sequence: TGTGCCAGCAGCTTATCCACCAGCCAAGAGACCCAGTACTTC. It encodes CASSLSTSQETQYF. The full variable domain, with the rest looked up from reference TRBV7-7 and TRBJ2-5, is GAGVSQSPRYKVTKRGQDVTLRCDPISSHATLYWYQQALGQGPEFLTYFNYEAQPDKSGLPSDRFSAERPEGSISTLTIQRTEQRDSAMYRCASSLSTSQETQYFGPGTRLLVL.

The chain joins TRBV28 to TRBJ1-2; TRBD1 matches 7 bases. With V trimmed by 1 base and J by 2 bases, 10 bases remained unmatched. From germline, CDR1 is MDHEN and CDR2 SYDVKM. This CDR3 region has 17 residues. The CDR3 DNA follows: TGTGCCAGCAGTTTATCGGGCCGGACAGGCGAGAACTATGGCTACACCTTC. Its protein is CASSLSGRTGENYGYTF.

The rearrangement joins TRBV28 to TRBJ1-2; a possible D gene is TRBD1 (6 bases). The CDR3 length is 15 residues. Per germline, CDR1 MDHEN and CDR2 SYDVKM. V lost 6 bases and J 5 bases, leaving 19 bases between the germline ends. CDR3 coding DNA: TGTGCCAGCAGGACAGGAACATCGAAGTATTATGGCTACACCTTC. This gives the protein CASRTGTSKYYGYTF.

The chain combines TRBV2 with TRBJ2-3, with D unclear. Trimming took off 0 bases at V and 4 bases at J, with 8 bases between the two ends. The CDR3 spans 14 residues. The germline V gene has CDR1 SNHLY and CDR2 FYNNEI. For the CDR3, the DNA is TGTGCCAGCAGTGAAGCGCGGTCACCAGATACGCAGTATTTT. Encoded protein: CASSEARSPDTQYF. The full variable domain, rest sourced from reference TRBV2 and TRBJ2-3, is EPEVTQTPSHQVTQMGQEVILRCVPISNHLYFYWYRQILGQKVEFLVSFYNNEISEKSEIFDDQFSVERPDGSNFTLKIRSTKLEDSAMYFCASSEARSPDTQYFGPGTRLTVL.

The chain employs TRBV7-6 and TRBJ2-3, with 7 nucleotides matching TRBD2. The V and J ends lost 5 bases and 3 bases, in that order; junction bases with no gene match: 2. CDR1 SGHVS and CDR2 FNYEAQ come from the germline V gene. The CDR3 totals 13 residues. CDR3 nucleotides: TGTGCCAGCAGCGTGGGGGGGACAGATACGCAGTATTTT. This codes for CASSVGGTDTQYF.

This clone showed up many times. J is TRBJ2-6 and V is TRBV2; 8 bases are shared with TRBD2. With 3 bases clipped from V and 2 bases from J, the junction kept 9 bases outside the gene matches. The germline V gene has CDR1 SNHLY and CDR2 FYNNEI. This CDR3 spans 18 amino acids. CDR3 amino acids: CASSESSSGHAGANVLTF. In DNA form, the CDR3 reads TGTGCCAGCAGTGAGAGTTCTAGCGGGCACGCTGGGGCCAACGTCCTGACTTTC.

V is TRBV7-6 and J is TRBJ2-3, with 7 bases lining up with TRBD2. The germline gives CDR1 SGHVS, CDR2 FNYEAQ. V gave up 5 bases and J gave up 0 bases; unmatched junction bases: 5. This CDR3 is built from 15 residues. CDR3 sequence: CASSPREASTDTQYF. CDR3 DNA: TGTGCCAGCAGCCCTCGGGAGGCTAGCACAGATACGCAGTATTTT. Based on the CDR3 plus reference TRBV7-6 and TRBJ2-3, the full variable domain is GAGVSQSPRYKVTKRGQDVALRCDPISGHVSLYWYRQALGQGPEFLTYFNYEAQQDKSGLPNDRFSAERPEGSISTLTIQRTEQRDSAMYRCASSPREASTDTQYFGPGTRLTVL.

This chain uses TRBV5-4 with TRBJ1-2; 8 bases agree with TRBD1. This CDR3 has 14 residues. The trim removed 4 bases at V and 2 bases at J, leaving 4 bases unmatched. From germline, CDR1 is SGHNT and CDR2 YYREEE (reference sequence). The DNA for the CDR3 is TGTGCCAGCAGCGGACAGGGTGGGAACTATGGCTACACCTTC. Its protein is CASSGQGGNYGYTF. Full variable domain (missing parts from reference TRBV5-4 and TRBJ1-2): ETGVTQSPTHLIKTRGQQVTLRCSSQSGHNTVSWYQQALGQGPQFIFQYYREEENGRGNFPPRFSGLQFPNYSSELNVNALELDDSALYLCASSGQGGNYGYTFGSGTRLTVV.

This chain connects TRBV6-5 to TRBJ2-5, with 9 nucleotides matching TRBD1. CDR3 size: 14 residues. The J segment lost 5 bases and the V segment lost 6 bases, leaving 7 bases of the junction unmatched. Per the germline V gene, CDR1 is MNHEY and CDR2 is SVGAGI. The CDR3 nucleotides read TGTGCCAGCAGCTTACAGGGGGCCCGGGAGACCCAGTACTTC. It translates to CASSLQGARETQYF.